This is a list of T cell receptor beta chains from one sample in a study of shared clonotypes between healthy human individuals. Generated by immunoSEQ multiplex PCR, the TCRdb table keeps only in-frame clones and is missing some. Of hundreds of thousands of clones listed, about 96% are singletons. Sequences were obtained from naive CD8+ T cells sorted from blood. Receptors were obtained from a woman between 25 and 40 years old in good health. Each CDR3 is given with its conserved first and last residue. Fields, in order: V gene, clone size, D gene, J gene, CDR3 DNA, CDR3 protein. A D gene is named only where the DNA matches it firmly. Size is stated for part of the rows, as once, few or many counts, or as a class when the clone is expanded.

V gene: TRBV5-1
clone size: .
D gene: .
J gene: TRBJ2-1
CDR3 DNA: TGCGCCAGCAGCAGACGGGAGAGGTCCTACAATGAGCAGTTCTTC
CDR3 protein: CASSRRERSYNEQFF

V gene: TRBV27
clone size: .
D gene: .
J gene: TRBJ1-5
CDR3 DNA: TGTGCCAGCAGTTTTTCAGCCAATCAGCCCCAGCATTTT
CDR3 protein: CASSFSANQPQHF

V gene: TRBV28
clone size: .
D gene: .
J gene: TRBJ1-5
CDR3 DNA: TGTGCCAGCAGTCGGACAGCTTATAGCAATCAGCCCCAGCATTTT
CDR3 protein: CASSRTAYSNQPQHF

V gene: TRBV7-9
clone size: .
D gene: .
J gene: TRBJ1-5
CDR3 DNA: TGTGCCAGCAGCTCAGAGGGGTGGGGTAAGGCCCAGCATTTT
CDR3 protein: CASSSEGWGKAQHF

V gene: TRBV19
clone size: once
D gene: TRBD2
J gene: TRBJ2-7
CDR3 DNA: TGTGCCAGTAGTTCCACCCCTAGCGGGAGGAGCTCCTACGAGCAGTACTTC
CDR3 protein: CASSSTPSGRSSYEQYF

V gene: TRBV9
clone size: .
D gene: .
J gene: TRBJ2-5
CDR3 DNA: TGTGCCAGCAGCCCGACTCGCGAAGTTGGATGGACCCAGTACTTC
CDR3 protein: CASSPTREVGWTQYF

V gene: TRBV4-2
clone size: .
D gene: .
J gene: TRBJ1-5
CDR3 DNA: TGTGCCAGCAGTGCAGGAACCGAGGGGAATCAGCCCCAGCATTTT
CDR3 protein: CASSAGTEGNQPQHF

V gene: TRBV9
clone size: .
D gene: TRBD2
J gene: TRBJ2-7
CDR3 DNA: TGTGCCAGCAGCGTAGAGGGTAGCGGGGCCTACGAGCAGTACTTC
CDR3 protein: CASSVEGSGAYEQYF

V gene: TRBV15
clone size: .
D gene: .
J gene: TRBJ2-5
CDR3 DNA: TGTGCCACCAGCGTAGGCGGGGAGGGGGAACAAGAGACCCAGTACTTC
CDR3 protein: CATSVGGEGEQETQYF

V gene: TRBV5-5
clone size: once
D gene: TRBD1
J gene: TRBJ2-7
CDR3 DNA: TGTGCCAGCAGCTTGTCGGCAGGGGGCCCGGGCGAGCAGTACTTC
CDR3 protein: CASSLSAGGPGEQYF

V gene: TRBV27
clone size: .
D gene: .
J gene: TRBJ1-2
CDR3 DNA: TGTGCCAGCACCTCCCCGATCGAGGGGTCCTATGGCTACACCTTC
CDR3 protein: CASTSPIEGSYGYTF

V gene: TRBV13
clone size: .
D gene: TRBD2
J gene: TRBJ2-7
CDR3 DNA: TGTGCCAGCAGGAGGAGTCGGGAGGCGAAGTACGAGCAGTACTTC
CDR3 protein: CASRRSREAKYEQYF

V gene: TRBV27
clone size: .
D gene: TRBD2
J gene: TRBJ2-1
CDR3 DNA: TGTGCCAGCAGTTTATCTCCGGGACTAGCGGGGGAGCCCTACAATGAGCAGTTCTTC
CDR3 protein: CASSLSPGLAGEPYNEQFF

V gene: TRBV5-1
clone size: .
D gene: TRBD1
J gene: TRBJ1-1
CDR3 DNA: TGCGCCAGCAGCGCGGAAGGACAGGGAAGCACTGAAGCTTTCTTT
CDR3 protein: CASSAEGQGSTEAFF

V gene: TRBV7-9
clone size: .
D gene: .
J gene: TRBJ2-3
CDR3 DNA: TGTGCCAGCAGCTTAGTGCTGATGGGCGCAGATACGCAGTATTTT
CDR3 protein: CASSLVLMGADTQYF

V gene: TRBV27
clone size: .
D gene: .
J gene: TRBJ2-1
CDR3 DNA: TGTGCCACTACAGACATTTACAATGAGCAGTTCTTC
CDR3 protein: CATTDIYNEQFF

V gene: TRBV27
clone size: .
D gene: .
J gene: TRBJ2-1
CDR3 DNA: TGTGCCAGCAGTTTTATCGCTTCCGGGACAAGCTACAATGAGCAGTTCTTC
CDR3 protein: CASSFIASGTSYNEQFF

V gene: TRBV5-6
clone size: .
D gene: .
J gene: TRBJ2-7
CDR3 DNA: TGTGCCAGCAGCTTGGAGGCCACGCACTACGAGCAGTACTTC
CDR3 protein: CASSLEATHYEQYF

V gene: TRBV30
clone size: .
D gene: TRBD2
J gene: TRBJ2-3
CDR3 DNA: TGTGCCTGCCAGACTAGCGGGAGATCGGATACGCAGTATTTT
CDR3 protein: CACQTSGRSDTQYF

V gene: TRBV11-1
clone size: .
D gene: .
J gene: TRBJ2-3
CDR3 DNA: TGTGCCAGCAGCTCCGGCGGCGGACTTAACACAGATACGCAGTATTTT
CDR3 protein: CASSSGGGLNTDTQYF

V gene: TRBV2
clone size: once
D gene: TRBD1
J gene: TRBJ2-7
CDR3 DNA: TGTGCCAGCAGAGAGAGACAGGGTGGGACCTACGAGCAGTACTTC
CDR3 protein: CASRERQGGTYEQYF

V gene: TRBV6-5
clone size: .
D gene: .
J gene: TRBJ2-1
CDR3 DNA: TGTGCCAGCAGTTATTTAGAGACAAATGAGCAGTTCTTC
CDR3 protein: CASSYLETNEQFF

V gene: TRBV2
clone size: .
D gene: .
J gene: TRBJ1-1
CDR3 DNA: TGTGCCAGCAGGGAATGGACGGACATGAACACTGAAGCTTTCTTT
CDR3 protein: CASREWTDMNTEAFF

V gene: TRBV5-6
clone size: .
D gene: TRBD2
J gene: TRBJ2-1
CDR3 DNA: TGTGCCAGCAGCTTGGGGACTAGCGGGAGTTTCTATGAGCAGTTCTTC
CDR3 protein: CASSLGTSGSFYEQFF

V gene: TRBV27
clone size: .
D gene: .
J gene: TRBJ2-7
CDR3 DNA: TGTGCCAGCAGTTCGTTCGTTGGCGAGCAGTACTTC
CDR3 protein: CASSSFVGEQYF

V gene: TRBV7-9
clone size: once
D gene: TRBD1
J gene: TRBJ2-5
CDR3 DNA: TGTGCCAGCAGCTTAGACCCAGGGGGCATCGAGACCCAGTACTTC
CDR3 protein: CASSLDPGGIETQYF

V gene: TRBV19
clone size: .
D gene: .
J gene: TRBJ1-2
CDR3 DNA: TGTGCCAGTAGTATTAGCGGCGGGGGACGGAATGGCTACACCTTC
CDR3 protein: CASSISGGGRNGYTF

V gene: TRBV4-2
clone size: .
D gene: TRBD1
J gene: TRBJ1-2
CDR3 DNA: TGTGCCAGCAGCCCCCCGGGACAGGGCTTGATCTACACCTTC
CDR3 protein: CASSPPGQGLIYTF